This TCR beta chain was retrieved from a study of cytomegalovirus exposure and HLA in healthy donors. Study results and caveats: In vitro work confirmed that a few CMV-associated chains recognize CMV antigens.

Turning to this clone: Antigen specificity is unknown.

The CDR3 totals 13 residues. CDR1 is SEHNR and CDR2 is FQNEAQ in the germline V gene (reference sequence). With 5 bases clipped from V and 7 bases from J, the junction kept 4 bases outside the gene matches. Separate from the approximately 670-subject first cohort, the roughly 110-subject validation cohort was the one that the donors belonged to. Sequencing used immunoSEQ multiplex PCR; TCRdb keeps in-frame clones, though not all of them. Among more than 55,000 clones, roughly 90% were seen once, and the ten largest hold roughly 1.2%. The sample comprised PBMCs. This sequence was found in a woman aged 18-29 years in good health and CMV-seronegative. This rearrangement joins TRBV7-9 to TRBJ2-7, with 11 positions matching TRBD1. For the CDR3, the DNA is TGTGCCAGCAGCCGGACAGGGGGCGCGGAGCAGTACTTC. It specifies CASSRTGGAEQYF.